This entry is about one T cell receptor (beta chain). In the same sample, other DNA sequences code for this CDR3. Germline lookup yields CDR1 MNHEY and CDR2 SVGAGI. Trimming removed 5 bases at V and 8 bases at J, with 13 bases between. The CDR3 runs 13 residues. The data derive from a study of blood T cell repertoires in COVID-19. Here immunoSEQ multiplex PCR was the method, and the copy in TCRdb shows in-frame clones only, minus some. The sample records fewer than 350,000 clones, about nine tenths being singletons. This receptor was obtained from a woman in her twenties or thirties with COVID-19, enrolled during active disease. The chain links TRBV6-5 to TRBJ1-5; D gene uncertain. Material: peripheral blood. The CDR3 region has the DNA TGTGCCAGCAGTCCTTCGGGAATCAAGCCCCAGCATTTT. It yields the protein CASSPSGIKPQHF.